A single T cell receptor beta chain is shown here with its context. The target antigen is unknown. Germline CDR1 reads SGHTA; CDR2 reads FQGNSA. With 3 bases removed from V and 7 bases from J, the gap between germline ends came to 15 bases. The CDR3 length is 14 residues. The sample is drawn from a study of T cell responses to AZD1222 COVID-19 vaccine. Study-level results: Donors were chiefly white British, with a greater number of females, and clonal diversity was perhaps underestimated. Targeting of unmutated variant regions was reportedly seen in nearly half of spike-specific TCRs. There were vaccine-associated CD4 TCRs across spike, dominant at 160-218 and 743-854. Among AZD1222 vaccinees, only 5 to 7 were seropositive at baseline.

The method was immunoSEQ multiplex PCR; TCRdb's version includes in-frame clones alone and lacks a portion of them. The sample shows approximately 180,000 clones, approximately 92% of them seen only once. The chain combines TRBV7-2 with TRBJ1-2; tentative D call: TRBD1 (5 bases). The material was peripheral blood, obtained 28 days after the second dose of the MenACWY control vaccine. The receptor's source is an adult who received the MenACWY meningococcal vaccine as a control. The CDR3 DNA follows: TGTGCCAGCAGCTTCCCCAGGGATCGGGGTGGCTACACCTTC. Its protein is CASSFPRDRGGYTF.